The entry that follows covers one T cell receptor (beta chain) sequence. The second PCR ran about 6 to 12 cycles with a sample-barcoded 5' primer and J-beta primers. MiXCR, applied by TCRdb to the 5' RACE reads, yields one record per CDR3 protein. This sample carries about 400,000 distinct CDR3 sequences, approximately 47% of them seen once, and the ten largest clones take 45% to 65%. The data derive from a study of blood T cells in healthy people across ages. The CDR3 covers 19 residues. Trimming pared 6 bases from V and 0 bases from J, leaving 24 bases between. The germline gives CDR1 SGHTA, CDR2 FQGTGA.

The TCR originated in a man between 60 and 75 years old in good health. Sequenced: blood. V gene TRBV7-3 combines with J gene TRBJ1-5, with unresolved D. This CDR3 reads CASSQSATVLAYSNQPQHF. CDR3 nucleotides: TGTGCCAGCAGTCAATCTGCTACTGTACTAGCATATAGCAATCAGCCCCAGCATTTT.